These T cell receptor beta chains were read from a single sample in a study of cytomegalovirus exposure and HLA in healthy donors. The table came from immunoSEQ multiplex PCR; TCRdb's copy has only in-frame clones and leaves some out. The sample has 150,000 or so clones, roughly 70% seen once; the top ten hold approximately 4.3%. Sequenced sample: PBMCs. These receptors all stem from a man aged 18 to 35 in good health and CMV-seropositive. Each CDR3 is given with its conserved first and last residue. D genes are given only for firm matches. Clone size is stated in some rows and not others, as once, few, many or a class when expanded.

clone size	J gene	V gene	D gene	CDR3 protein	CDR3 DNA
-	TRBJ1-6	TRBV10-3	-	CAISESASLHF	TGTGCCATCAGTGAGTCTGCGTCTCTCCACTTT
-	TRBJ2-7	TRBV4-3	TRBD1	CASSQVTGGEQYF	TGCGCCAGCAGCCAAGTGACAGGGGGGGAGCAGTACTTC
-	TRBJ2-4	TRBV4-1	-	CASSQRSGLAKNIQYF	TGCGCCAGCAGCCAGCGATCAGGGCTGGCCAAAAACATTCAGTACTTC
-	TRBJ1-4	TRBV6-5	-	CASSKGGARLEKLFF	TGTGCCAGCAGCAAAGGGGGGGCCCGTTTAGAAAAACTGTTTTTT
-	TRBJ1-1	TRBV11-2	TRBD1	CASSHRGTEAFF	TGTGCCAGCAGCCACAGGGGAACTGAAGCTTTCTTT
-	TRBJ1-1	TRBV5-4	TRBD1	CASSLADRASTEAFF	TGTGCCAGCAGCTTGGCCGACAGGGCTAGCACTGAAGCTTTCTTT
-	TRBJ2-7	TRBV10-3	TRBD2	CAIKRTSGTYEQYF	TGTGCCATCAAAAGAACTAGCGGAACCTACGAGCAGTACTTC
few	TRBJ2-7	TRBV5-1	-	CASSRRDSAYEQYF	TGCGCCAGCAGCCGGCGGGACAGCGCCTACGAGCAGTACTTC
-	TRBJ2-7	TRBV27	TRBD1	CASSLRRTGMDEQYF	TGTGCCAGCAGTTTACGTAGGACAGGGATGGACGAGCAGTACTTC
few	TRBJ1-1	TRBV19	-	CASGPVTEAFF	TGTGCCAGTGGTCCAGTAACTGAAGCTTTCTTT
-	TRBJ2-6	TRBV28	-	CASRSQGAGANVLTF	TGTGCCAGCAGATCGCAAGGAGCCGGGGCCAACGTCCTGACTTTC
-	TRBJ1-1	TRBV5-1	TRBD1	CAGSAGQFPEAFF	TGCGCCGGCAGCGCGGGACAGTTCCCTGAAGCTTTCTTT
-	TRBJ2-3	TRBV30	TRBD1	CAWSVQGTQYF	TGTGCCTGGAGTGTACAGGGGACGCAGTATTTT
-	TRBJ2-1	TRBV7-6	TRBD2	CASSLAVRPGLAAENEQFF	TGTGCCAGCAGCTTAGCTGTGAGACCGGGACTAGCGGCGGAAAATGAGCAGTTCTTC
-	TRBJ1-3	TRBV28	-	CASSLFLGNTIYF	TGTGCCAGCAGTTTATTTCTAGGAAACACCATATATTTT
-	TRBJ1-5	TRBV9	-	CASSEGAFQPQHF	TGTGCCAGCAGCGAAGGGGCTTTTCAGCCCCAGCATTTT
-	TRBJ2-1	TRBV19	-	CASTRAGEQFF	TGTGCCAGTACCCGCGCGGGTGAGCAGTTCTTC
-	TRBJ2-3	TRBV6-4	TRBD2	CASSDSTSGSGTDTQYF	TGTGCCAGCAGTGACTCAACTAGCGGGAGTGGAACAGATACGCAGTATTTT
-	TRBJ1-6	TRBV5-4	-	CASSLERAGSPLHF	TGTGCCAGCAGCCTTGAACGGGCAGGGTCACCCCTCCACTTT
-	TRBJ2-2	TRBV6-6	-	CASRVTGPTGELFF	TGTGCCAGCAGAGTTACAGGGCCCACCGGGGAGCTGTTTTTT
-	TRBJ1-2	TRBV28	TRBD1	CASKGDRLWINYGYTF	TGTGCCAGCAAGGGGGACAGGTTATGGATAAACTATGGCTACACCTTC
-	TRBJ1-4	TRBV27	-	CASSPMGGDEKLFF	TGTGCCAGCAGCCCCATGGGAGGAGATGAAAAACTGTTTTTT
once	TRBJ2-5	TRBV2	TRBD2	CASPPPERGGLETQYF	TGTGCCAGCCCCCCTCCTGAGCGGGGGGGCCTGGAGACCCAGTACTTC
-	TRBJ2-5	TRBV6-6	-	CASSYGGVRETQYF	TGTGCCAGCAGTTACGGCGGAGTTAGGGAGACCCAGTACTTC
-	TRBJ1-1	TRBV2	-	CASLSGLSLNTEAFF	TGTGCCAGCCTTAGCGGGCTCAGTTTGAACACTGAAGCTTTCTTT
-	TRBJ2-2	TRBV5-4	-	CASSPTGGTNTGELFF	TGTGCCAGCAGCCCCACTGGGGGGACGAACACCGGGGAGCTGTTTTTT
few	TRBJ1-2	TRBV19	-	CASRQAPDSYYGYTF	TGTGCCAGTCGCCAAGCCCCGGACAGTTACTATGGCTACACCTTC
-	TRBJ1-3	TRBV7-9	-	CASSLGNTIYF	TGTGCCAGCAGCCTCGGGAACACCATATATTTT